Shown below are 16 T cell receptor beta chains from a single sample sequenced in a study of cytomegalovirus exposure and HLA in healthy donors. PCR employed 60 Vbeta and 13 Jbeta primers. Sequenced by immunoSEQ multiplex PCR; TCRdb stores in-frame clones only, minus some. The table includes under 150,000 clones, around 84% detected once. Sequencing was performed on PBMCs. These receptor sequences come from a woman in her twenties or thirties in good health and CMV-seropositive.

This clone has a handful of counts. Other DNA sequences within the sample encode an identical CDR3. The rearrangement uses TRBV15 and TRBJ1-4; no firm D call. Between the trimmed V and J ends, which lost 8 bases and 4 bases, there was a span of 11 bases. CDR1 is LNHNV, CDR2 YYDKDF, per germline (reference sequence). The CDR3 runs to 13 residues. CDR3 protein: CATSRVGNEKLFF. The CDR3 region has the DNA TGTGCCACCTCGCGGGTTGGTAATGAAAAACTGTTTTTT. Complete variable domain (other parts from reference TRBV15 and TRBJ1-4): DAMVIQNPRYQVTQFGKPVTLSCSQTLNHNVMYWYQQKSSQAPKLLFHYYDKDFNNEADTPDNFQSRRPNTSFCFLDIRSPGLGDTAMYLCATSRVGNEKLFFGSGTQLSVL.

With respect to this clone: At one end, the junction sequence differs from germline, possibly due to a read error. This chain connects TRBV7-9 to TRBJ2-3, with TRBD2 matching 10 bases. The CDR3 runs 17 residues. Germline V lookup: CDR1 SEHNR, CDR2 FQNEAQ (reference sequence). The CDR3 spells CSSSFLSGGAGTDTQYF. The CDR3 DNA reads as TGTTCCAGCAGCTTCCTGAGCGGGGGGGCTGGGACAGATACGCAGTATTTT.

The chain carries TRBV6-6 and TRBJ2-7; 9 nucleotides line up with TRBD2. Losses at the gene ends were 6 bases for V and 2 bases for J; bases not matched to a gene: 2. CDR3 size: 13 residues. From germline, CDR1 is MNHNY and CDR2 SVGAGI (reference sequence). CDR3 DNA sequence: TGTGCCAGCAGGACTAGCGGAACCTACGAGCAGTACTTC. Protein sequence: CASRTSGTYEQYF.

CDR3 region: CASSQDPGQNYGYTF. The CDR3 DNA follows: TGTGCCAGCAGCCAAGACCCGGGACAGAACTATGGCTACACCTTC. The chain has TRBV4-2 and TRBJ1-2; TRBD1 matches 7 bases. The ends lost 0 bases at V and 2 bases at J; junction bases unmatched: 3. CDR3 length: 15 residues. Germline V gene lookup returns CDR1 LGHNA and CDR2 YNFKEQ.

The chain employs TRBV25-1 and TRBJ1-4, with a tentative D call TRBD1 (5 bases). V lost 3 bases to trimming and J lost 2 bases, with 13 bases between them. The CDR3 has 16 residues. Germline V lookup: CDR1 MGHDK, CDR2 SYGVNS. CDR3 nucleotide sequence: TGTGCCAGCAGTGAGCCAGGGAGGGTTACTAATGAAAAACTGTTTTTT. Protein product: CASSEPGRVTNEKLFF.

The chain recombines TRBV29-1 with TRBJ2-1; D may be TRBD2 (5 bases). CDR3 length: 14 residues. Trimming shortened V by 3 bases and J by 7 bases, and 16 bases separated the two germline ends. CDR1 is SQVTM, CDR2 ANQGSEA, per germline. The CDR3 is CSVEAGTVSNEQFF. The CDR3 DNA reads TGCAGCGTTGAGGCGGGCACCGTGAGTAATGAGCAGTTCTTC.

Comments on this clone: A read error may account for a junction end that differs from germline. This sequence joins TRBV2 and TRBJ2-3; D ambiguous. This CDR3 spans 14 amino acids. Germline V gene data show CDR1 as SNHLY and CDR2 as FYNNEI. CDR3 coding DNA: TGTGCCAGCAGCGAAGACTGGAGCACAGATACGCAGTATTTT. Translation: CASSEDWSTDTQYF.

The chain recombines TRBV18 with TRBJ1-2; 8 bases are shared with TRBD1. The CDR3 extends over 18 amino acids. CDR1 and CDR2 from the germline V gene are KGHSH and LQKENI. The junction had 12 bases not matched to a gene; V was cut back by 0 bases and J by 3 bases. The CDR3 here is CASSPPGGGQGRDYGYTF. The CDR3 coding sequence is TGTGCCAGCTCACCACCGGGTGGCGGACAGGGTAGGGACTATGGCTACACCTTC.

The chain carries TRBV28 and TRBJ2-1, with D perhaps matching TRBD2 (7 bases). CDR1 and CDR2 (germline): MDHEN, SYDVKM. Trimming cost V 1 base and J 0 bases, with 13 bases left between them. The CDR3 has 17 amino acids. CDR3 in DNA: TGTGCCAGCAGTTTATACGGGCGGGGGCGCTCCTACAATGAGCAGTTCTTC. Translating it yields CASSLYGRGRSYNEQFF.

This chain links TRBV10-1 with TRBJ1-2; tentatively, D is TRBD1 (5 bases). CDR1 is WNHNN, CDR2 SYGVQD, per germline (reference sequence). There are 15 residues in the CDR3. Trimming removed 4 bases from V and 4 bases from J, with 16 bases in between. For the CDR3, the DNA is TGCGCCAGCAGTGTTTCAGGGCACCCTAGCTATGGCTACACCTTC. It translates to CASSVSGHPSYGYTF.

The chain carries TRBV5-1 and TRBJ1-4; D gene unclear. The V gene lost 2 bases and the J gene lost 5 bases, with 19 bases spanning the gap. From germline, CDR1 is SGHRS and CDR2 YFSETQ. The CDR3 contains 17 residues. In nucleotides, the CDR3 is TGCGCCAGCAGCTTCTCCCCGGCGGGGATCCAAAATGAAAAACTGTTTTTT. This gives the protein CASSFSPAGIQNEKLFF. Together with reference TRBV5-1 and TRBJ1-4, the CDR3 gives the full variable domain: KAGVTQTPRYLIKTRGQQVTLSCSPISGHRSVSWYQQTPGQGLQFLFEYFSETQRNKGNFPGRFSGRQFSNSRSEMNVSTLELGDSALYLCASSFSPAGIQNEKLFFGSGTQLSVL.

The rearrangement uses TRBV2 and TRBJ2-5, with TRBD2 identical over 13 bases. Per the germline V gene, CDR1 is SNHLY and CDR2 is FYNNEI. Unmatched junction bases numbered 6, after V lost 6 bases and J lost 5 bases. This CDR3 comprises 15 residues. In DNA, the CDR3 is TGTGCCAGCAGGAGAGGACTAGCGGGGGTCGAGACCCAGTACTTC. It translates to CASRRGLAGVETQYF.

CDR3 region: CASSTSGSTAYEQYF. CDR3 nucleotide sequence: TGTGCCAGTAGTACCTCAGGGTCAACAGCCTACGAGCAGTACTTC. This chain uses TRBV19 with TRBJ2-7; weak D call: TRBD1 (5 bases). Germline V gene sequence: CDR1 LNHDA, CDR2 SQIVND (reference sequence). The CDR3 extends over 15 amino acids. Trimming took 4 bases from V and 2 from J, leaving 15 bases between them.

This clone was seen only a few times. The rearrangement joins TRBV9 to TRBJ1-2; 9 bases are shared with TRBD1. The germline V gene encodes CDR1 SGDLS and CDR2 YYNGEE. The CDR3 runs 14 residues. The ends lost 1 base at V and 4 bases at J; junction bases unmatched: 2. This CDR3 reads CASSVTDRGYGYTF. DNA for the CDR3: TGTGCCAGCAGCGTAACGGACAGGGGCTATGGCTACACCTTC.

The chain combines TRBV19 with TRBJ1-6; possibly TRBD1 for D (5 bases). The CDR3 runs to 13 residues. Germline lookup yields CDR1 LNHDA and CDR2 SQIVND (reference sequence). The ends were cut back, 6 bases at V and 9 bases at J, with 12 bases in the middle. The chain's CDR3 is CASSTKGFSPLHF. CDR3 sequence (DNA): TGTGCCAGTAGCACGAAGGGGTTTTCACCCCTCCACTTT.

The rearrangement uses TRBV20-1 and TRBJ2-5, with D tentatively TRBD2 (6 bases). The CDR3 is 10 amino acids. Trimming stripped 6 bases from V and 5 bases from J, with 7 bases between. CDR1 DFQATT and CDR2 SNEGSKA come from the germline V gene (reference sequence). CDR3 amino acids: CSASGETQYF. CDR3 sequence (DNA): TGCAGTGCCAGCGGGGAGACCCAGTACTTC.